This record concerns one T cell receptor beta chain sequence. This entry comes from a study of blood T cell repertoires in COVID-19. Study-level information: The United States, Italy and Spain were the sources of the acute and convalescent COVID-19 samples.

CDR1 SGDLS and CDR2 YYNGEE come from the germline V gene. CDR3 length: 16 residues. Unmatched junction bases numbered 9, after V lost 4 bases and J lost 3 bases. In the study's own analysis: Amplification of reference gene primers was used by the study to estimate nucleated cell counts. Assay used: immunoSEQ multiplex PCR; TCRdb lists only in-frame clones, some missing. The D gene and trimming were derived from the DNA, and the V and J assignments and clone size from that table. The table includes around 300,000 clones, approximately 91% detected once. Sequences were obtained from peripheral blood. The clonotype comes from a woman aged 25 to 39 with COVID-19, enrolled during active disease. This chain links TRBV9 with TRBJ1-4; 7 nucleotides align to TRBD1. The CDR3 nucleotides read TGTGCCAGCAGCCCCACGGGACAGCTGGCTAATGAAAAACTGTTTTTT. Translation: CASSPTGQLANEKLFF.